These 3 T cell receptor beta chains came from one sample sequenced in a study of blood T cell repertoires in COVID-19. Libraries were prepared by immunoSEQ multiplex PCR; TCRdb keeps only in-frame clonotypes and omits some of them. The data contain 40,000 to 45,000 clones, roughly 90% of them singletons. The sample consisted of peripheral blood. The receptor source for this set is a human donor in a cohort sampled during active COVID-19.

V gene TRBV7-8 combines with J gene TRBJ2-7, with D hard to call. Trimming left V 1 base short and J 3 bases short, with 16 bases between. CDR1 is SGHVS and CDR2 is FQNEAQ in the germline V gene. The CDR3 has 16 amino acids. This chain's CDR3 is CASSLEQSPTIYEQYF. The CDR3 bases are TGTGCCAGCAGCTTAGAGCAGTCACCGACAATCTACGAGCAGTACTTC.

In DNA, the CDR3 is TGTGCCAGCAGCTTAACCCCGACAGGGGGAGACTATGGCTACACCTTC. Amino acids: CASSLTPTGGDYGYTF. The chain couples TRBV7-3 to TRBJ1-2, with 9 bases matching TRBD1. The CDR3 consists of 16 residues. V trimming: 0 bases; J trimming: 3 bases; junction bases outside the gene matches: 5. The germline V gene has CDR1 SGHTA and CDR2 FQGTGA.

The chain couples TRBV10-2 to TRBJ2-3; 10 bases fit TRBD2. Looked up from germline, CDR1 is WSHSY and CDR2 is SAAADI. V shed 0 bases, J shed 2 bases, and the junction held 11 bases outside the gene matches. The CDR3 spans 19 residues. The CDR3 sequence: CASSESRLAGAGTTDTQYF. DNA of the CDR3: TGCGCCAGCAGTGAGTCGAGGCTAGCGGGAGCAGGAACCACAGATACGCAGTATTTT.